This entry is about one T cell receptor (beta chain). This table comes from immunoSEQ multiplex PCR, and its TCRdb copy is limited to in-frame clones, with some not included. The top ten hold around a tenth of the sample, which has hundreds of thousands of clones, about four fifths seen once. The data stem from a study of blood T cell repertoires in COVID-19. Germline CDR1 reads SGHTA; CDR2 reads FQGNSA. With 6 bases clipped from V and 6 bases from J, the junction kept 12 bases outside the gene matches. The CDR3 runs to 16 residues. Specimen: peripheral blood. The chain combines TRBV7-2 with TRBJ2-3, with 10 nucleotides matching TRBD2. This receptor was obtained from a woman aged 50 to 60 who had recovered from COVID-19. CDR3 in amino acids: CASRQRSLAGVDTQYF. CDR3 nucleotides: TGTGCCAGCAGACAAAGGTCCCTAGCGGGAGTGGATACGCAGTATTTT.